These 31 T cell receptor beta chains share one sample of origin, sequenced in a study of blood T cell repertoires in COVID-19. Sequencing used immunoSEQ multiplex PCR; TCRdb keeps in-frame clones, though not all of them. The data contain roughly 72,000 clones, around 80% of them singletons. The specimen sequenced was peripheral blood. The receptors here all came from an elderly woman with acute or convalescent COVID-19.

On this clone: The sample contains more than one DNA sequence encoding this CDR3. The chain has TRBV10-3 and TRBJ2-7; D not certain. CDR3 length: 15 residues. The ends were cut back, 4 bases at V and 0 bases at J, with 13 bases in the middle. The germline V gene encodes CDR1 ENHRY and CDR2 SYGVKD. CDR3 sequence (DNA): TGTGCCATCAGTGCAATCCAGCGACTCTCCTACGAGCAGTACTTC. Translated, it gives CAISAIQRLSYEQYF.

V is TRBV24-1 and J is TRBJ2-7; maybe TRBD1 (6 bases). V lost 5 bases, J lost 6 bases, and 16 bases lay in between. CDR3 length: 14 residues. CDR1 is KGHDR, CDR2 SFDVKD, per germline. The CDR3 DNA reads TGTGCCACCAGTGCTCGGCCACAGGGTTCCGAGCAGTACTTC. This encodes CATSARPQGSEQYF.

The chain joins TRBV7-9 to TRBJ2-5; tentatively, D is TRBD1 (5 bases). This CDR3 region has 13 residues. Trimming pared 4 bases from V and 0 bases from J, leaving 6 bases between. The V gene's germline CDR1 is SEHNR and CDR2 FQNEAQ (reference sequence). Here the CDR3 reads CASSSGYQETQYF. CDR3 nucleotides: TGTGCCAGCAGCTCAGGGTACCAAGAGACCCAGTACTTC.

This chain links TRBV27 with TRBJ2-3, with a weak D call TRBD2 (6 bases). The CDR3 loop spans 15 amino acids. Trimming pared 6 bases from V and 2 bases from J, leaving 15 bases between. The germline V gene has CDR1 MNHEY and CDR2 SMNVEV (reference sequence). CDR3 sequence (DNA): TGTGCCAGCAGCCCTTGGAGGGCCGACACAGATACGCAGTATTTT. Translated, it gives CASSPWRADTDTQYF.

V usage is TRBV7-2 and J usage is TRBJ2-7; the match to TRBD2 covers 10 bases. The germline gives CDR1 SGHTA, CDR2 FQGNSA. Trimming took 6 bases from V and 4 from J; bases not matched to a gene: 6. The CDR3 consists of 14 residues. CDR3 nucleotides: TGTGCCAGCAGTACTAGCGGGATGCTATACGAGCAGTACTTC. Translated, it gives CASSTSGMLYEQYF.

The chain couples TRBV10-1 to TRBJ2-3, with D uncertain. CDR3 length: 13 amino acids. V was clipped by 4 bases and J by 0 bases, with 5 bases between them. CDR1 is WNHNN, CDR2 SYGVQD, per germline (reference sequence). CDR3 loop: CASSAVSTDTQYF. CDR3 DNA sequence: TGCGCCAGCAGTGCAGTTAGCACAGATACGCAGTATTTT.

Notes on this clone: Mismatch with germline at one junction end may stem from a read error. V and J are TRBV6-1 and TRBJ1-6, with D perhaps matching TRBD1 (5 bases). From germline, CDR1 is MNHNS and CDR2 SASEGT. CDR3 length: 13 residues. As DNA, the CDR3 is TGTGCCAGCAGGGAAGGGGCTAATTCACCCCTCCACTTT. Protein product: CASREGANSPLHF.

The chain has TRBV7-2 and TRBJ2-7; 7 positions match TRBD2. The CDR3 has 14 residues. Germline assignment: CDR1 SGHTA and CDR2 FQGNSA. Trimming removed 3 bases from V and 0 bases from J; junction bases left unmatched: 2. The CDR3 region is CASSFSGSSYEQYF. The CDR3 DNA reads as TGTGCCAGCAGCTTTAGCGGGTCCTCCTACGAGCAGTACTTC.

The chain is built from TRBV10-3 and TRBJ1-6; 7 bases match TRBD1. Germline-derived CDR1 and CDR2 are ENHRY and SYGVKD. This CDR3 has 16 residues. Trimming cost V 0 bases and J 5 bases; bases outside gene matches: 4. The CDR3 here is CAISESRGQHNSPLHF. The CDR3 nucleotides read TGTGCCATCAGTGAGTCGAGGGGACAGCATAATTCACCCCTCCACTTT.

The CDR3 protein is CASSPNGQGNTGELFF. The CDR3, as DNA: TGTGCCAGCTCACCCAACGGACAGGGAAACACCGGGGAGCTGTTTTTT. The chain is built from TRBV18 and TRBJ2-2, with TRBD1 matching over 8 bases. Germline trimming cut 3 bases from V and 2 bases from J; bases unmatched to any gene: 5. The CDR3 consists of 16 residues. Germline assignment: CDR1 KGHSH and CDR2 LQKENI.

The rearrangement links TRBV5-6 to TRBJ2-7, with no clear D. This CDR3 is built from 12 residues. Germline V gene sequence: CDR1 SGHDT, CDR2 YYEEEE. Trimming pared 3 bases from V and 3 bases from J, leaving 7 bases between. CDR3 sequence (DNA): TGTGCCAGCAGCTCCAACTACTACGAGCAGTACTTC. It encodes CASSSNYYEQYF.

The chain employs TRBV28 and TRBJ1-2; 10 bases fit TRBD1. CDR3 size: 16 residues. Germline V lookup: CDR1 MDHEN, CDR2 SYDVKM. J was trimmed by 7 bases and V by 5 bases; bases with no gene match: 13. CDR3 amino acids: CASSPSPGQGWRGYTF. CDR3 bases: TGTGCCAGCAGTCCGTCTCCGGGACAGGGGTGGCGTGGCTACACCTTC.

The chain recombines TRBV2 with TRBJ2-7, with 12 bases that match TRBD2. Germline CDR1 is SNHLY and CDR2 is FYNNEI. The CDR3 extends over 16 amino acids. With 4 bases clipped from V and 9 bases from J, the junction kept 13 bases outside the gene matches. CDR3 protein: CASSGLAGVVSGRQYF. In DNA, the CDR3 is TGTGCCAGCAGTGGACTAGCGGGAGTCGTGTCCGGACGGCAGTACTTC.

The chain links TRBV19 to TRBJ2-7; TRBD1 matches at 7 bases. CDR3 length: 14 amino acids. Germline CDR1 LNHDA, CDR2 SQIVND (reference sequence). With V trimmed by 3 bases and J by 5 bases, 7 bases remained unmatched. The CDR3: CASSMHRGEDEQYF. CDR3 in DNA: TGTGCCAGTAGTATGCACAGGGGAGAGGACGAGCAGTACTTC.

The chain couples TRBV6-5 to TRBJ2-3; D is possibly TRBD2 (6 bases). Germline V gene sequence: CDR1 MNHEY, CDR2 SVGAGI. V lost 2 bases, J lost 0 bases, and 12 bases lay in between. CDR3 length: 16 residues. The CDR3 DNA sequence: TGTGCCAGCAGTTACGGTCTAGCGCCGAGCACAGATACGCAGTATTTT. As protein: CASSYGLAPSTDTQYF.

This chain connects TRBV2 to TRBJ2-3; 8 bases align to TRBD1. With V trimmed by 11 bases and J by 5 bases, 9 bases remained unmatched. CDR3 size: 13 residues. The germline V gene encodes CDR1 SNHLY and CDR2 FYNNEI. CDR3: CAGRQGWRDTQYF. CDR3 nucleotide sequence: TGTGCCGGCCGACAGGGGTGGAGAGATACGCAGTATTTT.

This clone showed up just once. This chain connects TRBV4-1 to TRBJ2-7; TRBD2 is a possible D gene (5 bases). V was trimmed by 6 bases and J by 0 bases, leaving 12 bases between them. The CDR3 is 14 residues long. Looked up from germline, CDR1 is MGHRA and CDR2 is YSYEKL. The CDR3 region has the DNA TGCGCCAGCAGAAGGACGGGATACTCCTACGAGCAGTACTTC. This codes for CASRRTGYSYEQYF.

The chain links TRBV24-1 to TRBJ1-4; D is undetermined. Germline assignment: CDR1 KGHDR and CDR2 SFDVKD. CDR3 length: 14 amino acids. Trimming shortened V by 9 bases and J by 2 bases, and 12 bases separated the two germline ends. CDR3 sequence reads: CATSDSATNEKLFF. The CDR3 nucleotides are TGTGCCACCTCCGACTCTGCTACTAATGAAAAACTGTTTTTT.

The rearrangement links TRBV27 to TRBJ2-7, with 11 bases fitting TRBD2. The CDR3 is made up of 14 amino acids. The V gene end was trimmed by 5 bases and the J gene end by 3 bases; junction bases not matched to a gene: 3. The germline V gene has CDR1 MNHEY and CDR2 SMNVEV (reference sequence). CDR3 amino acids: CASSGLAGNYEQYF. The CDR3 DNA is TGTGCCAGCAGTGGACTAGCGGGTAACTACGAGCAGTACTTC.

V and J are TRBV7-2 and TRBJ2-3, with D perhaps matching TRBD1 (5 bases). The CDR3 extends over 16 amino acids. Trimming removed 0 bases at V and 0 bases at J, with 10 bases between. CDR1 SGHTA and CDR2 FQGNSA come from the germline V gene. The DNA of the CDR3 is TGTGCCAGCAGCTTAGCAGTGGGGCTTAGCACAGATACGCAGTATTTT. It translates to CASSLAVGLSTDTQYF.

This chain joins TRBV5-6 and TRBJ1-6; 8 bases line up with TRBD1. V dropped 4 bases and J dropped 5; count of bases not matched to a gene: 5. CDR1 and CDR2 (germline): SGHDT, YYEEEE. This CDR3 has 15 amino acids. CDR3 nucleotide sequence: TGTGCCAGCAGCCCAAAGGACAGGGATAATTCACCCCTCCACTTT. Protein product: CASSPKDRDNSPLHF.

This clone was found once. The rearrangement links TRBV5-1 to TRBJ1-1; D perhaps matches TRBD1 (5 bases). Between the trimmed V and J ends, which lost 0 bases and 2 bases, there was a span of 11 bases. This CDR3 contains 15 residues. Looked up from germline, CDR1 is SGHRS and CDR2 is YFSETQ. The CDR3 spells CASSLAGGLNTEAFF. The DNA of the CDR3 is TGCGCCAGCAGCTTGGCTGGGGGACTAAACACTGAAGCTTTCTTT.

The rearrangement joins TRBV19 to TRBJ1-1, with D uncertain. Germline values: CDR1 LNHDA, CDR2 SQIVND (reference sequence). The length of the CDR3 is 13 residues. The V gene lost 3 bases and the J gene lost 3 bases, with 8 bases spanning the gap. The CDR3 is CASSIDEDTEAFF. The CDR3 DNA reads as TGTGCCAGTAGTATCGACGAGGACACTGAAGCTTTCTTT.

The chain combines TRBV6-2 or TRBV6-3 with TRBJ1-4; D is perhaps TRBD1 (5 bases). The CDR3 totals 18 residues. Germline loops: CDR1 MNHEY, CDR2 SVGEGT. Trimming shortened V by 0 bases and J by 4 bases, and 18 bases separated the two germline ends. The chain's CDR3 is CASSYSSVVRQNNEKLFF. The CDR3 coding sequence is TGTGCCAGCAGTTACTCGTCGGTAGTGAGACAGAATAATGAAAAACTGTTTTTT.

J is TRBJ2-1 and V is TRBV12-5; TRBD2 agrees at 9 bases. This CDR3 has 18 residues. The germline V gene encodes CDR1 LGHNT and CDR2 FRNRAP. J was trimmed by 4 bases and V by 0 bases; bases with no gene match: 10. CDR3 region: CASGLVGFMRGGYNEQFF. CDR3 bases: TGTGCTAGTGGTTTGGTAGGGTTCATGCGGGGGGGATACAATGAGCAGTTCTTC.

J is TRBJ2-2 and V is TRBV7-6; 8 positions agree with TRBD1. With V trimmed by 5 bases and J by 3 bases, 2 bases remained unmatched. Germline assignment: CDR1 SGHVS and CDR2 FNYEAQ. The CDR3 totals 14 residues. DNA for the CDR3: TGTGCCAGCAGCGTGGACAGGGACACCGGGGAGCTGTTTTTT. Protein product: CASSVDRDTGELFF.

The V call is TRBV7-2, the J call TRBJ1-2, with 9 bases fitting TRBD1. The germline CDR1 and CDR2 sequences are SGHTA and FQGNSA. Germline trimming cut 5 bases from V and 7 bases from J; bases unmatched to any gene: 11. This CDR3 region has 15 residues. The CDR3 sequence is CASSPPGQGYGGYTF. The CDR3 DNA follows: TGTGCCAGCAGCCCGCCGGGACAGGGCTATGGTGGCTACACCTTC. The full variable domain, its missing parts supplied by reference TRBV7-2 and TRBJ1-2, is GAGVSQSPSNKVTEKGKDVELRCDPISGHTALYWYRQSLGQGLEFLIYFQGNSAPDKSGLPSDRFSAERTGGSVSTLTIQRTQQEDSAVYLCASSPPGQGYGGYTFGSGTRLTVV.

Here the CDR3 reads CASSDTYF. Written as DNA, the CDR3 is TGTGCCAGCAGCGATACATACTTT. The chain is built from TRBV21-1 and TRBJ1-6; no DNA check was done on the table's D call, TRBD1. TRBV21-1 constitutes a pseudogene. The CDR3 has 8 residues.

The CDR3 here is CASSTPGQGLGYTF. The CDR3 nucleotides read TGTGCCAGCAGCACTCCGGGACAGGGTTTGGGCTACACCTTC. The chain joins TRBV5-4 to TRBJ1-2, with 9 bases aligning to TRBD1. Trimming at V came to 4 bases and at J to 8 bases, leaving 9 bases not matched to a gene. This CDR3 region has 14 residues. Germline assignment: CDR1 SGHNT and CDR2 YYREEE (reference sequence).

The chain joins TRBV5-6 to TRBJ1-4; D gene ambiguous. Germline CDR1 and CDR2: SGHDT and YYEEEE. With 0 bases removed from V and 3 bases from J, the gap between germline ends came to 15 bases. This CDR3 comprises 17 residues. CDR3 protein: CASSLALSSLANEKLFF. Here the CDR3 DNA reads TGTGCCAGCAGCTTGGCCCTCTCCTCCCTAGCTAATGAAAAACTGTTTTTT. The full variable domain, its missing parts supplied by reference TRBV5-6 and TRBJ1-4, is DAGVTQSPTHLIKTRGQQVTLRCSPKSGHDTVSWYQQALGQGPQFIFQYYEEEERQRGNFPDRFSGHQFPNYSSELNVNALLLGDSALYLCASSLALSSLANEKLFFGSGTQLSVL.

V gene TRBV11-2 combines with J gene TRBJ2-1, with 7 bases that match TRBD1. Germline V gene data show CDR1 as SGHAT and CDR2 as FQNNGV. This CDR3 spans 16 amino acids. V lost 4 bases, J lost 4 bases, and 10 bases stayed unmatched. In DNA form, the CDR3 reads TGTGCCAGCAGCTCCCTGACAGGGTCGGTATACAATGAGCAGTTCTTC. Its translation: CASSSLTGSVYNEQFF. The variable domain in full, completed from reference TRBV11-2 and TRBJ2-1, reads EAGVAQSPRYKIIEKRQSVAFWCNPISGHATLYWYQQILGQGPKLLIQFQNNGVVDDSQLPKDRFSAERLKGVDSTLKIQPAKLEDSAVYLCASSSLTGSVYNEQFFGPGTRLTVL.